The 17 T cell receptor beta chains below come from one sample, sequenced in a study of vaccination and CD4 T cells after COVID-19 (dated by TCRdb to the early 2020s). This sample's treatment or condition label indicates: approximately 9-day PBMC culture with coronavirus spike peptide pools or control peptides (ViraFEST assay). Antigens for these TCRs are unknown. The library was built by means of PCR. The sample was run on an Illumina iSeq 100. DNA from cultured CD4+ T cells underwent TCR sequencing with the Oncomine TCR Beta short-read assay at the Johns Hopkins FTIC core. The public reads were reanalyzed by TCRdb: fastp trimming at Q25, MiXCR alignment, in-frame beta chains only. Entries that share a CDR3 protein sequence are merged under the most common genes and DNA. The table for this sample lists around 20,000 distinct CDR3 sequences; around two fifths of them were counted only once. The ten largest make up roughly 2.9% of the sample.

Here the sequenced sample was CD4+ T cells from blood, cultured in vitro, taken after SARS-CoV-2 vaccination. The receptors derive from a human donor who had recovered from COVID-19.

The chain employs TRBV7-9 and TRBJ2-3, with a tentative D call TRBD1 (6 bases). Germline lookup yields CDR1 SEHNR and CDR2 FQNEAQ (reference sequence). This CDR3 comprises 15 residues. Trimming removed 4 bases from V and 5 bases from J, with 16 bases in between. CDR3 amino acids: CASSSQQGIQDTQYF. The CDR3 DNA reads TGTGCCAGCAGCTCGCAACAGGGTATTCAAGATACGCAGTATTTT.

The CDR3 DNA follows: TGTGCCACGGGACCGATGACAAGGCCCACTGAAGCTTTCTTT. Residues: CATGPMTRPTEAFF. This chain links TRBV19 with TRBJ1-1; D may be TRBD1 (5 bases). This CDR3 spans 14 amino acids. Germline V gene data show CDR1 as LNHDA and CDR2 as SQIVND (reference sequence). V lost 10 bases and J 4 bases, leaving 19 bases between the germline ends.

V gene TRBV5-8 combines with J gene TRBJ1-5, with 10 bases that match TRBD1. This CDR3 contains 15 residues. After removal of 4 bases from V and 2 bases from J, the junction contained 3 bases not matched to a gene. Germline CDR1 is SGHTS and CDR2 is YDEGEE. CDR3 DNA sequence: TGTGCCAGCAGCGCCGGACAGGGGGGCAATCAGCCCCAGCATTTT. Translation: CASSAGQGGNQPQHF.

This clonotype was observed a handful of times. V is TRBV6-1 and J is TRBJ2-3, with 7 bases matching TRBD1. The V and J ends lost 6 bases and 0 bases, in that order; junction bases with no gene match: 0. The germline V gene has CDR1 MNHNS and CDR2 SASEGT. The CDR3 runs 13 residues. The CDR3 protein is CASRDRSTDTQYF. CDR3 in DNA: TGTGCCAGCAGGGACAGGAGCACAGATACGCAGTATTTT.

This clonotype was picked up a small number of times. This chain's CDR3 is CASRQGSHQPQHF. DNA of the CDR3: TGTGCCAGCAGACAGGGGTCGCATCAGCCCCAGCATTTT. The chain recombines TRBV6-2 or TRBV6-3 with TRBJ1-5; 7 positions agree with TRBD1. Germline CDR1 is MNHEY and CDR2 is SVGEGT. The CDR3 covers 13 residues. V was pared by 6 bases and J by 5 bases, with 4 bases of the junction left unmatched.

This clonotype was counted only a few times. This chain connects TRBV20-1 to TRBJ1-3; D is ambiguous. Looked up from germline, CDR1 is DFQATT and CDR2 is SNEGSKA (reference sequence). CDR3 length: 14 residues. The germline V and J ends were trimmed by 6 bases and 1 base, with 13 bases remaining between them. The DNA for the CDR3 is TGCAGTGCCCGACCCGCCGGGTCTGGAAACACCATATATTTT. Protein product: CSARPAGSGNTIYF.

V gene TRBV20-1 combines with J gene TRBJ2-3; TRBD2 agrees at 13 bases. Germline loops: CDR1 DFQATT, CDR2 SNEGSKA (reference sequence). V lost 5 bases, J lost 5 bases, and 4 bases stayed unmatched. This CDR3 contains 14 residues. The CDR3 bases are TGCAGTGCTTCTAGGACTAGCGGGAGAGATACGCAGTATTTT. As protein: CSASRTSGRDTQYF.

V and J are TRBV27 and TRBJ1-5; 8 bases fit TRBD1. Germline trimming cut 5 bases from V and 2 bases from J; bases unmatched to any gene: 5. Germline CDR1 and CDR2: MNHEY and SMNVEV (reference sequence). This CDR3 region has 15 residues. Here the CDR3 reads CASSRYRGGNQPQHF. The CDR3 nucleotides are TGTGCCAGCAGTAGATACAGGGGGGGCAATCAGCCCCAGCATTTT.

The rearrangement joins TRBV6-1 to TRBJ1-6; 11 nucleotides match TRBD1. The CDR3 loop spans 17 amino acids. V lost 6 bases to trimming and J lost 10 bases; unmatched junction nucleotides: 14. Germline CDR1 reads MNHNS; CDR2 reads SASEGT. The CDR3 DNA reads as TGTGCCAGCAGGACCATCGGACAGGGGGCGATAATCTCACCCCTCCACTTT. The encoded protein is CASRTIGQGAIISPLHF.

The chain uses TRBV6-1 and TRBJ1-2, with 8 bases that match TRBD1. Looked up from germline, CDR1 is MNHNS and CDR2 is SASEGT. The CDR3 has 15 amino acids. Germline trimming cut 0 bases from V and 4 bases from J; bases unmatched to any gene: 4. CDR3 bases: TGTGCCAGCAGTGAAGCGACAGGGGCAGTCTATGGCTACACCTTC. Translated, it gives CASSEATGAVYGYTF.

The V gene is TRBV19, the J gene TRBJ1-1; D ambiguous. Germline lookup yields CDR1 LNHDA and CDR2 SQIVND (reference sequence). CDR3 length: 16 amino acids. Trimming pared 5 bases from V and 2 bases from J, leaving 18 bases between. Written as DNA, the CDR3 is TGTGCCAGTAGTGGTCCACCCGATGGAGTTAACACTGAAGCTTTCTTT. This encodes CASSGPPDGVNTEAFF. Filled out from reference TRBV19 and TRBJ1-1, the complete variable domain reads DGGITQSPKYLFRKEGQNVTLSCEQNLNHDAMYWYRQDPGQGLRLIYYSQIVNDFQKGDIAEGYSVSREKKESFPLTVTSAQKNPTAFYLCASSGPPDGVNTEAFFGQGTRLTVV.

CDR3 nucleotide sequence: TGCAGTGAGGGGGGGGGTAACACCGGGGAGCTGTTTTTT. This encodes CSEGGGNTGELFF. The chain is built from TRBV20-1 and TRBJ2-2; a weak D match, TRBD2 (7 bases). Per the germline V gene, CDR1 is DFQATT and CDR2 is SNEGSKA (reference sequence). This CDR3 is 13 amino acids long. The V end lost 7 bases, the J end lost 2 bases, and 11 bases lay between the germline ends.

This clonotype has more than one count but fewer than ten. DNA of the CDR3: TGTGCCAGCAGTGAAGCAAGGTCTTTGAACACCGGGGAGCTGTTTTTT. This translates into CASSEARSLNTGELFF. This rearrangement joins TRBV6-1 to TRBJ2-2; D gene uncertain. CDR1 is MNHNS, CDR2 SASEGT, per germline. Trimming pared 0 bases from V and 1 base from J, leaving 9 bases between. This CDR3 has 16 amino acids.

The V gene is TRBV6-1, the J gene TRBJ1-1, with TRBD1 matching 7 bases. The germline V gene encodes CDR1 MNHNS and CDR2 SASEGT. V shed 6 bases and J 10 bases; nucleotides not matched to a gene: 11. This CDR3 is 13 amino acids long. The CDR3 loop is CASSYEQGRRAFF. CDR3 nucleotides: TGTGCCAGCAGCTATGAACAGGGGAGGAGAGCTTTCTTT.

V usage is TRBV5-1 and J usage is TRBJ2-7; 10 bases match TRBD1. The junction had 6 bases not matched to a gene; V was cut back by 0 bases and J by 6 bases. The CDR3 totals 15 residues. The germline CDR1 and CDR2 sequences are SGHRS and YFSETQ. The CDR3 protein is CASSLDWTGGREQYF. DNA of the CDR3: TGCGCCAGCAGCTTGGATTGGACAGGGGGACGCGAGCAGTACTTC.

The chain has TRBV20-1 and TRBJ2-4; possible D gene TRBD2, 6 bases. V was clipped by 4 bases and J by 0 bases, with 19 bases between them. CDR1 is DFQATT, CDR2 SNEGSKA, per germline (reference sequence). The CDR3 consists of 17 residues. DNA for the CDR3: TGCAGTGCTACCTCTACACCCGGGAGTTCAGCCAAAAACATTCAGTACTTC. This encodes CSATSTPGSSAKNIQYF.

The CDR3 region has the DNA TGTGCCAGCAGCTTAGGACGGGCGGGGGGAAGATACGAGCAGTACTTC. Amino acids: CASSLGRAGGRYEQYF. The V gene is TRBV7-2, the J gene TRBJ2-7; TRBD2 agrees at 8 bases. Trimming cost V 1 base and J 4 bases; bases outside gene matches: 9. This CDR3 has 16 residues. Germline V gives CDR1 SGHTA, CDR2 FQGNSA.